The text below deals with one TCR beta chain. Its antigen remains unknown. This specimen belongs to a study of cytomegalovirus exposure and HLA in healthy donors. Study findings and constraints: A later analysis linked a missense variant in DCLRE1C to the trimming of TCR beta V and J genes. Specific recognition of CMV antigens was confirmed in vitro for a few chains (all CMV-associated). Exclusion as indistinguishable affected some V segments, including TRBV6-2 and TRBV6-3.

The PCR used 60 Vbeta and 13 Jbeta primers. Assay used: immunoSEQ multiplex PCR; TCRdb lists only in-frame clones, some missing. The sample includes 120,000 to 150,000 clones, roughly 80% of them seen just once. Germline-derived CDR1 and CDR2 are LNHDA and SQIVND (reference sequence). CDR3 length: 15 amino acids. J was trimmed by 4 bases and V by 5 bases; bases with no gene match: 8. The origin of this receptor is a woman between 40 and 50 years old in good health and CMV-seropositive. The rearrangement uses TRBV19 and TRBJ2-1; 7 bases line up with TRBD1. Sample: PBMCs. As DNA, the CDR3 is TGTGCCAGTAGTCCGTCCGGGACAGCATACAATGAGCAGTTCTTC. Amino acids: CASSPSGTAYNEQFF.